This TCR beta chain emerged from a study of OX40 agonist ivuxolimab in advanced cancers. In the study overall: Three patients showed partial responses: one hepatocellular carcinoma and two cutaneous melanoma cases. Study-wide findings and caveats: The antigen specificity of the peripheral T cells (those that were expanded) was not determined.

The protocol was immunoSEQ multiplex PCR, while the TCRdb copy is restricted to in-frame clones and leaves out a portion. The table includes approximately 40,000 clones, around 88% detected once. The length of the CDR3 is 14 residues. Trimming pared 5 bases from V and 8 bases from J, leaving 16 bases between. The germline CDR1 and CDR2 sequences are SNHLY and FYNNEI. In regard to this clone: Its antigen is unknown.

The chain is built from TRBV2 and TRBJ2-1, with D possibly matching TRBD2 (6 bases). The sequencing used CD4+ or CD8+ T cells sorted from blood, collected in a trial of the OX40 agonist ivuxolimab. The clonotype originates from an adult with an advanced solid tumor such as melanoma, head and neck, liver or kidney cancer. The CDR3 DNA reads TGTGCCAGCAGTCAAGACACTAGCAGCGATGAGCAGTTCTTC. Protein product: CASSQDTSSDEQFF.